The 5 T cell receptor beta chains listed next were all sequenced from one sample in a study of T cell responses to AZD1222 COVID-19 vaccine. Method: immunoSEQ multiplex PCR; TCRdb's copy keeps in-frame clones and lacks some. This sample has fewer than 55,000 clones, with roughly 84% found just once. The sequencing used peripheral blood, collected on day 0 of MenACWY control vaccination. All receptors come from an adult in good health.

This CDR3 is CASSFRQGENTGELFF. Written as DNA, the CDR3 is TGTGCCAGCAGCTTCCGGCAGGGCGAGAACACCGGGGAGCTGTTTTTT. The rearrangement links TRBV9 to TRBJ2-2; maybe TRBD1 (5 bases). Germline loops: CDR1 SGDLS, CDR2 YYNGEE. V lost 4 bases and J lost 1, with 14 bases in between. The CDR3 has 16 residues.

In nucleotides, the CDR3 is TGTGCCAGCAGCTTAGCGAGGAGCGGGGGGATAAATGAGCAGTTCTTC. Translating gives CASSLARSGGINEQFF. V is TRBV7-9 and J is TRBJ2-1; 9 bases align to TRBD2. Per the germline V gene, CDR1 is SEHNR and CDR2 is FQNEAQ (reference sequence). The J segment lost 7 bases and the V segment lost 0 bases, leaving 7 bases of the junction unmatched. This CDR3 has 16 residues.

This clone was seen only a few times. The V gene is TRBV7-6, the J gene TRBJ2-5, with D perhaps given as TRBD1 or TRBD2 (5 bases each). CDR1 is SGHVS and CDR2 is FNYEAQ in the germline V gene. CDR3 length: 15 amino acids. Trimming shortened V by 3 bases and J by 5 bases, and 16 bases separated the two germline ends. In DNA, the CDR3 is TGTGCCAGCAGCTTTGCGATTGAGTGGGGGGAGACCCAGTACTTC. It specifies CASSFAIEWGETQYF. Filled out from reference TRBV7-6 and TRBJ2-5, the complete variable domain reads GAGVSQSPRYKVTKRGQDVALRCDPISGHVSLYWYRQALGQGPEFLTYFNYEAQQDKSGLPNDRFSAERPEGSISTLTIQRTEQRDSAMYRCASSFAIEWGETQYFGPGTRLLVL.

The chain is built from TRBV5-1 and TRBJ1-1; 8 nucleotides align to TRBD1. The germline V gene encodes CDR1 SGHRS and CDR2 YFSETQ. With V trimmed by 4 bases and J by 1 base, 3 bases remained unmatched. The CDR3 loop spans 14 amino acids. The CDR3 region is CASSPGQGNTEAFF. DNA of the CDR3: TGCGCCAGCAGCCCCGGACAGGGGAACACTGAAGCTTTCTTT. Combining the CDR3 with reference TRBV5-1 and TRBJ1-1 gives the whole variable domain KAGVTQTPRYLIKTRGQQVTLSCSPISGHRSVSWYQQTPGQGLQFLFEYFSETQRNKGNFPGRFSGRQFSNSRSEMNVSTLELGDSALYLCASSPGQGNTEAFFGQGTRLTVV.

The chain recombines TRBV30 with TRBJ2-6, with no clear D. The CDR3 has 14 amino acids. Looked up from germline, CDR1 is GTSNPN and CDR2 is SVGIG (reference sequence). V was clipped by 2 bases and J by 0 bases, with 5 bases between them. The DNA for the CDR3 is TGTGCCTGGAGTCTACACTCTGGGGCCAACGTCCTGACTTTC. It codes for CAWSLHSGANVLTF.